Below, 24 T cell receptor beta chains from the same sample are listed, as sequenced in a study of T cells after yellow fever vaccination. TCRdb recomputed calls from the 5' RACE reads with MiXCR, one row per CDR3 protein. The sample holds 500,000 to 650,000 distinct CDR3 sequences; about a sixth are singletons and the top ten take around 16%. Source: PBMCs, taken roughly 5 days after the first yellow fever vaccination. The receptors originated from a man between 18 and 29 years old who received the YFV17D yellow fever vaccine.

J is TRBJ2-2 and V is TRBV10-3, with TRBD1 as a possible D gene (6 bases). This CDR3 comprises 14 residues. V dropped 6 bases and J dropped 1 base, with 9 bases sitting between them. Germline CDR1 is ENHRY and CDR2 is SYGVKD. CDR3 in DNA: TGTGCCATCAGACAGGGCGAGAACACCGGGGAGCTGTTTTTT. Protein sequence: CAIRQGENTGELFF.

The rearrangement uses TRBV5-1 and TRBJ2-5, with TRBD2 matching over 9 bases. Losses at the gene ends were 4 bases for V and 6 bases for J; bases not matched to a gene: 10. This CDR3 is built from 15 residues. Per the germline V gene, CDR1 is SGHRS and CDR2 is YFSETQ. This chain's CDR3 is CASSPPSTSGQTQYF. The CDR3 nucleotides read TGCGCCAGCAGCCCCCCCTCCACTAGCGGGCAGACCCAGTACTTC. The full variable domain, completed using reference TRBV5-1 and TRBJ2-5, is KAGVTQTPRYLIKTRGQQVTLSCSPISGHRSVSWYQQTPGQGLQFLFEYFSETQRNKGNFPGRFSGRQFSNSRSEMNVSTLELGDSALYLCASSPPSTSGQTQYFGPGTRLLVL.

The chain joins TRBV27 to TRBJ1-5, with TRBD1 matching over 8 bases. There are 15 residues in the CDR3. Germline assignment: CDR1 MNHEY and CDR2 SMNVEV (reference sequence). V was clipped by 8 bases and J by 6 bases; unmatched bases: 12. The CDR3 protein is CASLGRARGLQPQHF. The CDR3 bases are TGTGCCAGCCTGGGCCGGGCCAGGGGGCTTCAGCCCCAGCATTTT.

This clonotype was seen more than once but under ten times. The rearrangement joins TRBV6-1 to TRBJ2-1, with D perhaps TRBD2 (6 bases). Germline V gene data show CDR1 as MNHNS and CDR2 as SASEGT. V lost 3 bases and J 8 bases, leaving 17 bases between the germline ends. This CDR3 has 15 amino acids. CDR3 coding DNA: TGTGCCAGCAGTGAGGAGCGGGTGGTGATGGATGAGCAGTTCTTC. Its protein is CASSEERVVMDEQFF.

This clonotype showed up many times. The chain is built from TRBV18 and TRBJ1-2; a possible D gene is TRBD1 (6 bases). V dropped 3 bases and J dropped 13 bases, with 15 bases sitting between them. CDR1 KGHSH and CDR2 LQKENI come from the germline V gene. This CDR3 contains 12 residues. The CDR3 sequence is CASSPGQWGFTF. For the CDR3, the DNA is TGTGCCAGCTCACCCGGACAGTGGGGTTTCACCTTC.

This clonotype was counted many times. The chain combines TRBV20-1 with TRBJ2-3; possibly TRBD2 for D (6 bases). The germline gives CDR1 DFQATT, CDR2 SNEGSKA (reference sequence). CDR3 size: 15 residues. V lost 3 bases and J 0 bases, leaving 13 bases between the germline ends. The CDR3 is CSASRGTISTDTQYF. The CDR3 coding sequence is TGCAGTGCTAGCCGGGGGACCATTAGCACAGATACGCAGTATTTT.

This chain joins TRBV5-1 and TRBJ2-1; 7 nucleotides agree with TRBD2. CDR1 SGHRS and CDR2 YFSETQ come from the germline V gene. J was trimmed by 7 bases and V by 4 bases; bases with no gene match: 5. There are 13 residues in the CDR3. The CDR3 nucleotides read TGCGCCAGCAGCCCCGGGACTACGAATGAGCAGTTCTTC. Translated: CASSPGTTNEQFF.

V and J are TRBV7-3 and TRBJ2-3; D gene unclear. V shed 2 bases and J shed 0 bases, with 12 bases lying between them. Germline CDR1 reads SGHTA; CDR2 reads FQGTGA. The CDR3 has 16 residues. The CDR3 is CASSLQGSISTDTQYF. The CDR3 DNA follows: TGTGCCAGCAGCTTACAAGGGTCCATAAGCACAGATACGCAGTATTTT.

The chain links TRBV7-2 to TRBJ2-7, with TRBD1 matching over 7 bases. The CDR3 has 16 residues. The V and J ends lost 0 bases and 1 base, in that order; junction bases with no gene match: 6. From germline, CDR1 is SGHTA and CDR2 FQGNSA. DNA of the CDR3: TGTGCCAGCAGCTTAGCTGCCGGGACAGAGTCCTACGAGCAGTACTTC. This codes for CASSLAAGTESYEQYF.

This clonotype came up a few times. V is TRBV5-5 and J is TRBJ1-4; weak D call: TRBD1 (5 bases). Trimming pared 2 bases from V and 3 bases from J, leaving 11 bases between. Germline assignment: CDR1 SGHKS and CDR2 YYEKEE (reference sequence). This CDR3 region has 15 residues. CDR3 amino acids: CASSFGAGSNEKLFF. In nucleotides, the CDR3 is TGTGCCAGCAGCTTCGGAGCAGGGTCTAATGAAAAACTGTTTTTT. Supplemented by reference TRBV5-5 and TRBJ1-4, the full variable domain reads DAGVTQSPTHLIKTRGQQVTLRCSPISGHKSVSWYQQVLGQGPQFIFQYYEKEERGRGNFPDRFSARQFPNYSSELNVNALLLGDSALYLCASSFGAGSNEKLFFGSGTQLSVL.

The genes are TRBV7-2 and TRBJ1-1, with 7 bases lining up with TRBD1. After removal of 3 bases from V and 4 bases from J, the junction contained 5 bases not matched to a gene. The CDR3 extends over 14 amino acids. Looked up from germline, CDR1 is SGHTA and CDR2 is FQGNSA. The CDR3 DNA reads TGTGCCAGCAGCTTTCGACAGGGAAGCACTGAAGCTTTCTTT. Protein: CASSFRQGSTEAFF.

The chain links TRBV5-8 to TRBJ1-1; 9 bases agree with TRBD1. Germline trimming cut 5 bases from V and 6 bases from J; bases unmatched to any gene: 11. The CDR3 is made up of 15 amino acids. Per the germline V gene, CDR1 is SGHTS and CDR2 is YDEGEE. CDR3 protein: CASRRTGARGSEAFF. DNA of the CDR3: TGTGCCAGCAGGCGGACAGGGGCCCGCGGGTCTGAAGCTTTCTTT.

The chain recombines TRBV12-3 or TRBV12-4 with TRBJ2-1; 10 bases map to TRBD1. CDR3 length: 17 residues. Germline trimming cut 5 bases from V and 6 bases from J; bases unmatched to any gene: 13. This CDR3 is CASSMKPGTGDSNEQFF. The CDR3 bases are TGTGCCAGCAGTATGAAACCCGGGACAGGGGATTCCAATGAGCAGTTCTTC.

The chain uses TRBV18 and TRBJ2-3; 8 nucleotides line up with TRBD2. CDR1 and CDR2 from the germline V gene are KGHSH and LQKENI. The CDR3 totals 16 residues. Trimming removed 2 bases from V and 1 base from J; junction bases left unmatched: 5. The CDR3 DNA follows: TGTGCCAGCTCACCAAGTGCAGCGGGGGGCACAGATACGCAGTATTTT. Protein: CASSPSAAGGTDTQYF.

The chain recombines TRBV20-1 with TRBJ1-3; D ambiguous. This CDR3 has 14 amino acids. V lost 0 bases and J 0 bases, leaving 6 bases between the germline ends. Germline loops: CDR1 DFQATT, CDR2 SNEGSKA (reference sequence). The CDR3 DNA reads as TGCAGTGCTAGAGATTCGATCTCTGGAAACACCATATATTTT. Amino acids: CSARDSISGNTIYF.

As for this clonotype: A much larger clone is a single base away; this may be a read error. The chain is built from TRBV6-2 or TRBV6-3 and TRBJ2-2, with 8 bases fitting TRBD2. Germline V gene sequence: CDR1 MNHEY, CDR2 SVGEGT. Losses at the gene ends were 3 bases for V and 4 bases for J; bases not matched to a gene: 7. The CDR3 sequence is 16 residues long. The CDR3 loop reads CASSYTGTSITGELFF. CDR3 sequence (DNA): TGTGCCAGCAGTTATACAGGGACTAGTATCACCGGGGAGCTGTTTTTT.

This chain uses TRBV15 with TRBJ2-1, with D possibly being TRBD1 (5 bases). This CDR3 is 15 amino acids long. Per germline, CDR1 LNHNV and CDR2 YYDKDF (reference sequence). Trimming removed 0 bases from V and 2 bases from J, with 8 bases in between. CDR3 bases: TGTGCCACCAGCAGAGACAGGGATACCTACAATGAGCAGTTCTTC. This gives the protein CATSRDRDTYNEQFF. Full variable domain (missing parts from reference TRBV15 and TRBJ2-1): DAMVIQNPRYQVTQFGKPVTLSCSQTLNHNVMYWYQQKSSQAPKLLFHYYDKDFNNEADTPDNFQSRRPNTSFCFLDIRSPGLGDTAMYLCATSRDRDTYNEQFFGPGTRLTVL.

This clonotype was observed a few times. The chain combines TRBV6-2 or TRBV6-3 with TRBJ2-7; D is perhaps TRBD1 (6 bases). The germline gives CDR1 MNHEY, CDR2 SVGEGT. With 5 bases removed from V and 7 bases from J, the gap between germline ends came to 15 bases. The CDR3 totals 13 residues. The CDR3, as DNA: TGTGCCAGCAGTGAGTACAGGGTCGGGGAGCAGTACTTC. Translating gives CASSEYRVGEQYF.

The sample holds a few counts of this clonotype. This chain connects TRBV7-9 to TRBJ2-1; the match to TRBD2 covers 9 bases. The length of the CDR3 is 15 residues. Germline lookup yields CDR1 SEHNR and CDR2 FQNEAQ (reference sequence). Trimming removed 3 bases from V and 7 bases from J; junction bases left unmatched: 7. Here the CDR3 DNA reads TGTGCCAGCAGCTTCGAGGCGGGGGGGGGAAATGAGCAGTTCTTC. Residues: CASSFEAGGGNEQFF.

This sequence joins TRBV5-1 and TRBJ1-2, with D possibly TRBD1 on 5 matching bases. The germline V gene encodes CDR1 SGHRS and CDR2 YFSETQ. V shed 5 bases and J shed 6 bases, with 11 bases lying between them. The CDR3 has 12 amino acids. The CDR3 DNA is TGCGCCAGCAGTGGCAGGGCAGATGGCTACACCTTC. This encodes CASSGRADGYTF.

The chain recombines TRBV7-2 with TRBJ1-2; D gene unclear. V was shortened by 1 base and J by 5 bases, with 11 bases between the two germline ends. This CDR3 spans 14 amino acids. CDR1 SGHTA and CDR2 FQGNSA come from the germline V gene. The CDR3 DNA follows: TGTGCCAGCAGCTTAGGGGCCCAAAGATATGGCTACACCTTC. Translated: CASSLGAQRYGYTF.

The chain combines TRBV4-1 with TRBJ1-5, with D unclear. The CDR3 has 15 amino acids. V was cut by 0 bases and J by 4 bases, with 10 bases left in between. Germline V CDR1 and CDR2: MGHRA, YSYEKL. The CDR3, as DNA: TGCGCCAGCAGCCAAGAGGGCCCGGGGAATCAGCCCCAGCATTTT. Translated, it gives CASSQEGPGNQPQHF.

This clonotype has only a few counts. The rearrangement links TRBV4-1 to TRBJ2-3; 8 bases agree with TRBD2. This CDR3 region has 17 residues. CDR1 is MGHRA, CDR2 YSYEKL, per germline. J was trimmed by 2 bases and V by 2 bases; bases with no gene match: 9. This chain's CDR3 is CASSQSPAGGDTDTQYF. The CDR3 bases are TGCGCCAGCAGCCAATCACCTGCGGGGGGCGACACAGATACGCAGTATTTT.

This clonotype was seen a few times. This sequence joins TRBV5-6 and TRBJ2-7; D not resolved. Trimming cost V 7 bases and J 0 bases, with 11 bases left between them. The CDR3 contains 13 residues. Germline assignment: CDR1 SGHDT and CDR2 YYEEEE. As DNA, the CDR3 is TGTGCCAGCGGAACGATTAGCTCCTACGAGCAGTACGTC. Translating gives CASGTISSYEQYV.